Listed below are T cell receptor beta chains from one sample, sequenced in a study of post-analysis software for immune sequencing data. TCRdb reanalysed the PCR reads using MiXCR and keeps one entry per CDR3 protein. Of about 560,000 distinct CDR3 sequences in the sample, roughly two fifths were seen once. The sequencing sample was made of blood. These TCRs come from a girl aged 10 to 17 with multiple sclerosis. The CDR3 runs from the conserved cysteine through the conserved F or W. A D gene is named only where the DNA matches it firmly.

J gene,V gene,D gene,CDR3 protein
TRBJ1-2,TRBV12-3/TRBV12-4,-,CASSPLQGSYGYTF
TRBJ2-7,TRBV5-1,TRBD2,CASSWRLAGGPHEQYF
TRBJ2-7,TRBV5-6,TRBD1,CASSTGQDYEQYF
TRBJ2-7,TRBV12-3/TRBV12-4,-,CASSNSRQGAVQYF
TRBJ2-3,TRBV10-3,TRBD2,CAISDRAGVSDTQYF
TRBJ1-1,TRBV29-1,TRBD1,CSVPWTGGEGTEAFF
TRBJ2-5,TRBV7-8,-,CASSLETDPGETQYF
TRBJ2-1,TRBV7-3,TRBD1,CASSTYGTGYEQFF
TRBJ2-7,TRBV20-1,-,CSAREVSVHEQYF
TRBJ2-3,TRBV7-9,TRBD1,CASSLAQTGLTDTQYF
TRBJ1-4,TRBV12-3/TRBV12-4,-,CASSSGSNEKLFF
TRBJ1-6,TRBV2,-,CASSELGGNSPLHF
TRBJ1-2,TRBV29-1,-,CSAPSPDLNYGYTF
TRBJ1-5,TRBV4-1,TRBD1,CASSPDEGATQPQHF
TRBJ2-3,TRBV4-2,TRBD2,CASSQEPSGGPSTDTQYF
TRBJ2-3,TRBV5-5,-,CASRQGADTQYF
TRBJ2-3,TRBV6-5,-,CASTSYRDTDTQYF
TRBJ2-3,TRBV25-1,-,CASSEGQFSDTQYF
TRBJ2-6,TRBV5-1,-,CASSLGRVGLSGANVLTF
TRBJ2-5,TRBV10-3,TRBD1,CAITATTGGQYPKETQYF
TRBJ2-7,TRBV29-1,-,CSVEGRNSYEQYF
TRBJ1-5,TRBV7-9,-,CASSLPPQPQHF
TRBJ2-7,TRBV7-2,TRBD1,CASSFDRATYEQYF
TRBJ1-6,TRBV13,-,CASSQGALNSPLHF